This T cell receptor (beta chain) was obtained from a study of blood T cell repertoires in COVID-19. Looking at the study overall: From the United States, Italy and Spain came samples of acute and convalescent COVID-19. In each case, the material was cDNA or gDNA derived from T cells, B-cell-depleted T cells, or PBMCs.

Study processing details: Reference gene primer amplification gave nucleated cell count estimates. TCRdb's table, derived via immunoSEQ multiplex PCR, lists solely in-frame clones and lacks some. D and trimming were read from the DNA, whereas the V and J calls and clone size are those reported in that table. The data show about 210,000 clones, around 80% seen once. This receptor was identified in a woman aged 40 to 50 with acute or convalescent COVID-19. The source material was peripheral blood.

In DNA form, the CDR3 reads TGTGCCTCCCGAGTGGGGGACAGGGACATCAATGAGCAGTTCTTC. Translating gives CASRVGDRDINEQFF. The chain joins TRBV30 to TRBJ2-1; 9 bases are shared with TRBD1. Trimming cost V 7 bases and J 6 bases; bases outside gene matches: 13. Germline CDR1 is GTSNPN and CDR2 is SVGIG (reference sequence). The CDR3 covers 15 residues. The full variable domain, its missing parts supplied by reference TRBV30 and TRBJ2-1, is SQTIHQWPATLVQPVGSPLSLECTVEGTSNPNLYWYRQAAGRGLQLLFYSVGIGQISSEVPQNLSASRPQDRQFILSSKKLLLSDSGFYLCASRVGDRDINEQFFGPGTRLTVL.